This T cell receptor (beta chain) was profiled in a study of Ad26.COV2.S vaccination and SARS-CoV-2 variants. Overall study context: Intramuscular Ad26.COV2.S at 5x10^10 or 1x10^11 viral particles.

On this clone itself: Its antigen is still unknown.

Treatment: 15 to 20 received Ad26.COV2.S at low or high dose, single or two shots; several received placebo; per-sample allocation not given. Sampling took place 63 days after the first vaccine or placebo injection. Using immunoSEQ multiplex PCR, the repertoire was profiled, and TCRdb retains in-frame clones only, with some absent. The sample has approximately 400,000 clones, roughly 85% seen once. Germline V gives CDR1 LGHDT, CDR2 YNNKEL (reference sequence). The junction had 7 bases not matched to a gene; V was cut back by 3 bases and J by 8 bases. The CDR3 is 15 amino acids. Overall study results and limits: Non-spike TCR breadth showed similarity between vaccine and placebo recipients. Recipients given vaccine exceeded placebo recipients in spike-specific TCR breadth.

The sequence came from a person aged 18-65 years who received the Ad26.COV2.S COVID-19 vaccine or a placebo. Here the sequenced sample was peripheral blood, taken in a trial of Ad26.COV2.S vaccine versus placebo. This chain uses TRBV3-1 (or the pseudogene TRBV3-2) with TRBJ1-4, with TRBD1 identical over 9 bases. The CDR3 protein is CASSHTGTGYEKLFF. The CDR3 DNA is TGTGCCAGCAGCCATACGGGGACAGGGTACGAAAAACTGTTTTTT.